A selection of T cell receptor beta chains follows, all from one sample in a study of cytomegalovirus exposure and HLA in healthy donors. Clones were sequenced by immunoSEQ multiplex PCR, and TCRdb holds only the in-frame ones, with some missing. The data hold about 180,000 clones, with 77% observed a single time. The material sequenced was PBMCs. Receptors were obtained from a woman aged 55-75 years in good health and CMV-seropositive. CDR3s include the opening cysteine and the closing phenylalanine or tryptophan. Each record gives: D gene, V gene, clone size, J gene, CDR3 DNA, CDR3 protein. D genes are given only for firm matches. A row's size may be missing; if present it is once, few, many or a size class.

d_call: TRBD2; v_call: TRBV5-1; clone_size: NA; j_call: TRBJ2-1; cdr3_nt: TGCGCCAGCAGCTTGGGAACTAGCGGTTCCTACAATGAGCAGTTCTTC; cdr3_aa: CASSLGTSGSYNEQFF
d_call: NA; v_call: TRBV10-2; clone_size: NA; j_call: TRBJ1-4; cdr3_nt: TGCGCCAGCAGTCTCCGAGAATATGAAAAACTGTTTTTT; cdr3_aa: CASSLREYEKLFF
d_call: NA; v_call: TRBV6-5; clone_size: few; j_call: TRBJ1-2; cdr3_nt: TGTGCCAGCAGTTACAATCAGGGATTCGGAGGCTACACCTTC; cdr3_aa: CASSYNQGFGGYTF
d_call: NA; v_call: TRBV6-6; clone_size: NA; j_call: TRBJ1-2; cdr3_nt: TGTGCCAGCAGTTACGGAGCTAACTATGGCTACACCTTC; cdr3_aa: CASSYGANYGYTF
d_call: NA; v_call: TRBV19; clone_size: once; j_call: TRBJ2-3; cdr3_nt: TGTGCCAGTACTCCCCGGGCGGGCGGGGGCCTCACAGATACGCAGTATTTT; cdr3_aa: CASTPRAGGGLTDTQYF
d_call: NA; v_call: TRBV13; clone_size: NA; j_call: TRBJ1-6; cdr3_nt: TGTGCCAGCAGCTCCGCGGCTCTCCAACCCCTCCACTTT; cdr3_aa: CASSSAALQPLHF
d_call: TRBD1; v_call: TRBV28; clone_size: NA; j_call: TRBJ1-2; cdr3_nt: TGTGCCAGCAGTTCAGGGGTTGGACAGGGGGGCTACACCTTC; cdr3_aa: CASSSGVGQGGYTF
d_call: NA; v_call: TRBV6-1; clone_size: many; j_call: TRBJ1-2; cdr3_nt: TGTGCCAGCTCTTTGGTGGACACGAACTATGGCTACACCTTC; cdr3_aa: CASSLVDTNYGYTF
d_call: NA; v_call: TRBV19; clone_size: once; j_call: TRBJ2-7; cdr3_nt: TGTGCCAGTAAGAACCGGGATTCCTACGAGCAGTACTTC; cdr3_aa: CASKNRDSYEQYF
d_call: TRBD1; v_call: TRBV19; clone_size: NA; j_call: TRBJ2-2; cdr3_nt: TGTGCCAGTAGTGTACCACAGGGGGCGAACACCGGGGAGCTGTTTTTT; cdr3_aa: CASSVPQGANTGELFF
d_call: NA; v_call: TRBV6-5; clone_size: NA; j_call: TRBJ2-1; cdr3_nt: TGTGCCAGCAGTTACCCAGGGCCAGAGCAGTTCTTC; cdr3_aa: CASSYPGPEQFF
d_call: NA; v_call: TRBV4-1; clone_size: few; j_call: TRBJ1-5; cdr3_nt: TGCGCCAGCAGCCAAGTTAGGGGGACCAGCAATCAGCCCCAGCATTTT; cdr3_aa: CASSQVRGTSNQPQHF
d_call: NA; v_call: TRBV18; clone_size: NA; j_call: TRBJ1-1; cdr3_nt: TGTGCCAGCTCACCAAACAGGGTGCCGGATGAAGCTTTCTTT; cdr3_aa: CASSPNRVPDEAFF
d_call: NA; v_call: TRBV7-9; clone_size: NA; j_call: TRBJ2-3; cdr3_nt: TGTGCCAGCAGCTTAGCGGGGGCCCTAGATACGCAGTATTTT; cdr3_aa: CASSLAGALDTQYF
d_call: TRBD1; v_call: TRBV4-3; clone_size: NA; j_call: TRBJ2-2; cdr3_nt: TGCGCCAGCAGCCAATACAGGGGGTCGGCGAACACCGGGGAGCTGTTTTTT; cdr3_aa: CASSQYRGSANTGELFF
d_call: TRBD1; v_call: TRBV2; clone_size: NA; j_call: TRBJ1-4; cdr3_nt: TGTGCCAGCAGTAGTTACCGGGACAGGGGAACTAATGAAAAACTGTTTTTT; cdr3_aa: CASSSYRDRGTNEKLFF
d_call: NA; v_call: TRBV10-3; clone_size: NA; j_call: TRBJ2-5; cdr3_nt: TGTGCCATCAGTGAGCCTCAAGAGACCCAGTACTTC; cdr3_aa: CAISEPQETQYF
d_call: TRBD1; v_call: TRBV28; clone_size: NA; j_call: TRBJ1-2; cdr3_nt: TGTGCCAGCAGTCCCAGACAGGGGAGCATCGGCTACACCTTC; cdr3_aa: CASSPRQGSIGYTF
d_call: TRBD1; v_call: TRBV19; clone_size: NA; j_call: TRBJ1-5; cdr3_nt: TGTGCCAGTAGTGTGACAGGGGCCGGGAGCAATCAGCCCCAGCATTTT; cdr3_aa: CASSVTGAGSNQPQHF
d_call: NA; v_call: TRBV5-6; clone_size: NA; j_call: TRBJ1-6; cdr3_nt: TGTGCCAGCAGCTTGGTAAGGGGGGGTTCACCTCTCCACTTT; cdr3_aa: CASSLVRGGSPLHF
d_call: NA; v_call: TRBV5-4; clone_size: NA; j_call: TRBJ1-1; cdr3_nt: TGTGCCAGCAGCTTAGGACAGATGAACACTGAAGCTTTCTTT; cdr3_aa: CASSLGQMNTEAFF
d_call: TRBD1; v_call: TRBV5-4; clone_size: once; j_call: TRBJ2-6; cdr3_nt: TGTGCCAGCAGCTTGGAGGGACAGTACAGTGGGGCCAACGGCCTGACTTTC; cdr3_aa: CASSLEGQYSGANGLTF
d_call: TRBD2; v_call: TRBV10-3; clone_size: NA; j_call: TRBJ2-1; cdr3_nt: TGTGCCATCTGGGGACTAGCCGACAATGAGCAGTTCTTC; cdr3_aa: CAIWGLADNEQFF